The text below deals with one T cell receptor beta chain. Cells defined as naive were viable CD3+CD4+ or CD3+CD8+ and CCR7+CD45RA+CD45RO-CD95-CD27+CD28+. Method: immunoSEQ multiplex PCR; TCRdb's copy keeps in-frame clones and lacks some. The table records about 9,700 clones, roughly 98% of them present only once. These data originate in a study of T cells after posttransplantation cyclophosphamide. The J segment lost 0 bases and the V segment lost 4 bases, leaving 5 bases of the junction unmatched. Germline values: CDR1 LGHNA, CDR2 YNFKEQ. The CDR3 has 17 residues. The sample consisted of naive CD4+ T cells sorted from PBMCs. This clonotype was sampled from a woman aged 60-75 years in good health, CMV-negative, and a related stem cell transplant donor. V gene TRBV4-2 combines with J gene TRBJ2-3; 12 bases line up with TRBD2. The CDR3 DNA follows: TGTGCCAGCAGCCCTACTAGCGGGGGGCTTAGCACAGATACGCAGTATTTT. Translation: CASSPTSGGLSTDTQYF.